This TCR beta chain was recorded in a study of OX40 agonist ivuxolimab in advanced cancers. Study observations and caveats: Several nonresponders also turned out to have low normalized T-cell clonal expansion.

TCRdb's table, derived via immunoSEQ multiplex PCR, lists solely in-frame clones and lacks some. The sample includes about 160,000 clones, under 95% of them seen just once. The CDR3 totals 14 residues. V was pared by 2 bases and J by 6 bases, with 4 bases of the junction left unmatched. Germline V lookup: CDR1 MDHEN, CDR2 SYDVKM. Concerning this clone itself: Its specificity is unknown.

Autoimmune disease history or systemic immunosuppression was exclusionary. The chain links TRBV28 to TRBJ1-5; TRBD1 agrees at 7 bases. This TCR came from an adult with an advanced solid tumor such as melanoma, head and neck, liver or kidney cancer. The input for sequencing was CD4+ or CD8+ T cells sorted from blood, taken in a trial of the OX40 agonist ivuxolimab. CDR3 sequence (DNA): TGTGCCAGCAGTTTAAGGGGGCCGGGTCAGCCCCAGCATTTT. It codes for CASSLRGPGQPQHF.